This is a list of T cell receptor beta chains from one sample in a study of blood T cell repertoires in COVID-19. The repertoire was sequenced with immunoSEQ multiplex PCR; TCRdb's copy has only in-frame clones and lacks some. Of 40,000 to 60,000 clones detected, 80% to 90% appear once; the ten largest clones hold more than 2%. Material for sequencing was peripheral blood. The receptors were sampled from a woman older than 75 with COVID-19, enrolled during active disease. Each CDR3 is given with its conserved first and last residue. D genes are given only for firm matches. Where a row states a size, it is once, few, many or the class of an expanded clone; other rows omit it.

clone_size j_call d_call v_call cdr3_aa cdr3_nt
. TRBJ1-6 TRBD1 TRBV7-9 CASSPTTGVNSPLHF TGTGCCAGCAGCCCCACGACAGGGGTTAATTCACCCCTCCACTTT
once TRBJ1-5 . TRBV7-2 CASSQTFLGEPQHF TGTGCCAGCAGCCAAACCTTCCTCGGGGAGCCCCAGCATTTT
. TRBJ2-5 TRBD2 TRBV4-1 CASSQGLAGGRETQYF TGCGCCAGCAGCCAAGGGCTAGCGGGGGGCCGAGAGACCCAGTACTTC
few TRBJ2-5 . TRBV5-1 CASSLGDRETQYF TGCGCCAGCAGCCTGGGTGACAGGGAGACCCAGTACTTC
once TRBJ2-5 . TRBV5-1 CASSLAGRDSETQYF TGCGCCAGCAGCTTGGCCGGCAGGGACTCAGAGACCCAGTACTTC
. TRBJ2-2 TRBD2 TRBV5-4 CASSSSGSITGELFF TGTGCCAGCAGTTCTAGCGGGAGTATTACCGGGGAGCTGTTTTTT
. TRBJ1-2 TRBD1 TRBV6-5 CASSSTGTEYGYTF TGTGCCAGCAGTTCGACCGGGACAGAATATGGCTACACCTTC
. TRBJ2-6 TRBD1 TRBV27 CASSFTPQGSGANVLTF TGTGCCAGCAGTTTCACCCCACAGGGGTCTGGGGCCAACGTCCTGACTTTC
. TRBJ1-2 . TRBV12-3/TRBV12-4 CASSSQAYGYTF TGTGCCAGCAGTTCCCAAGCGTATGGCTACACCTTC
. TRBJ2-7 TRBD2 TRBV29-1 CSVEDPASGSRYEQYF TGCAGCGTTGAAGATCCGGCTAGCGGGAGTAGGTACGAGCAGTACTTC
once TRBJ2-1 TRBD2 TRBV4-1 CASSQVVRAGGENEQFF TGCGCCAGCAGCCAAGTAGTCCGAGCGGGAGGGGAAAATGAGCAGTTCTTC
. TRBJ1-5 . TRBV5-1 CASSLGGIGNQPQHF TGCGCCAGCAGCTTGGGCGGGATCGGCAATCAGCCCCAGCATTTT
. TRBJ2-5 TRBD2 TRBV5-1 CASSQPGLAGQETQYF TGCGCCAGCAGCCAACCCGGACTAGCGGGGCAAGAGACCCAGTACTTC
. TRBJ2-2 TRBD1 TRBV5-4 CASSSGGADTGELFF TGTGCCAGCAGTTCAGGGGGCGCAGACACCGGGGAGCTGTTTTTT
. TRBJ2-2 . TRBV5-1 CASSLTVTGELFF TGCGCCAGCAGCCTAACGGTCACCGGGGAGCTGTTTTTT
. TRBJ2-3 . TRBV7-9 CASSPGRDTQYF TGTGCCAGCAGCCCAGGCAGGGATACGCAGTATTTT